This T cell receptor beta chain is drawn from a study of T cell changes during pregnancy in multiple sclerosis. Germline lookup yields CDR1 SGHVS and CDR2 FNYEAQ. Losses at the gene ends were 5 bases for V and 0 bases for J; bases not matched to a gene: 12. The CDR3 extends over 17 amino acids. The repertoire was sequenced with immunoSEQ multiplex PCR; TCRdb's copy has only in-frame clones and lacks some. The profile covers roughly 41,000 clones, with approximately 94% appearing a single time and 1.5% to 2% taken by the ten largest. The sample in question was peripheral blood, obtained in the third trimester of pregnancy. This TCR was sampled from a female donor with multiple sclerosis, enrolled in a pregnancy study. The chain combines TRBV7-6 with TRBJ2-7, with 8 positions matching TRBD2. Here the CDR3 reads CASSPGTSIRSSYEQYF. DNA for the CDR3: TGTGCCAGCAGCCCGGGGACTAGTATTAGGAGCTCCTACGAGCAGTACTTC.